Presented here are 14 T cell receptor beta chains from one specimen sequenced in a study of CD8 T cells in Susac syndrome. With random hexamers, reverse transcription was performed on about 0.5 to 1 ug of RNA. TCRdb called the immunoSEQ multiplex PCR reads again in MiXCR, with one record for every CDR3 protein. Of about 120,000 distinct CDR3 sequences listed, about 90% are singletons. The sequenced material came from CD4+ T cells from PBMCs. These receptors were obtained from a human donor in good health.

CDR3 region: CASSYGTYGYTF. CDR3 in DNA: TGTGCCAGCAGCTACGGGACGTATGGCTACACCTTC. The chain couples TRBV5-4 to TRBJ1-2; possible D gene TRBD1, 5 bases. V dropped 3 bases and J dropped 5 bases, with 8 bases sitting between them. Looked up from germline, CDR1 is SGHNT and CDR2 is YYREEE (reference sequence). The CDR3 is 12 amino acids.

The sample holds one count of this clonotype. The gene calls are TRBV7-2 and TRBJ2-7; D tentatively fits TRBD1 or TRBD2 (5 bases each). Germline V gene data show CDR1 as SGHTA and CDR2 as FQGNSA. Trimming shortened V by 6 bases and J by 5 bases, and 14 bases separated the two germline ends. The CDR3 is made up of 13 amino acids. This chain's CDR3 is CASRSDGADEQYF. In DNA, the CDR3 is TGTGCCAGCAGATCAGACGGGGCGGACGAGCAGTACTTC.

This rearrangement joins TRBV29-1 to TRBJ1-1; 10 bases are shared with TRBD1. The length of the CDR3 is 15 residues. Germline assignment: CDR1 SQVTM and CDR2 ANQGSEA. V was clipped by 3 bases and J by 0 bases; unmatched bases: 4. DNA of the CDR3: TGCAGCGTTGATTTGGGACAGGGGATGAACACTGAAGCTTTCTTT. Protein: CSVDLGQGMNTEAFF.

V gene TRBV19 combines with J gene TRBJ2-7, with TRBD1 matching over 9 bases. The CDR3 contains 13 residues. Germline CDR1 is LNHDA and CDR2 is SQIVND (reference sequence). V gave up 5 bases and J gave up 4 bases; unmatched junction bases: 3. The CDR3 is CASSLGTGYEQYF. CDR3 coding DNA: TGTGCCAGTAGTCTTGGGACAGGGTACGAGCAGTACTTC. The whole variable domain, filled in from reference TRBV19 and TRBJ2-7, reads DGGITQSPKYLFRKEGQNVTLSCEQNLNHDAMYWYRQDPGQGLRLIYYSQIVNDFQKGDIAEGYSVSREKKESFPLTVTSAQKNPTAFYLCASSLGTGYEQYFGPGTRLTVT.

The CDR3 reads CASAWGTGELFF. The CDR3 DNA follows: TGTGCCAGCGCCTGGGGCACCGGGGAGCTGTTTTTT. The chain carries TRBV27 and TRBJ2-2; the D is unclear. V was trimmed by 8 bases and J by 4 bases, leaving 8 bases between them. The CDR3 sequence is 12 residues long. CDR1 and CDR2 (germline): MNHEY, SMNVEV (reference sequence).

V is TRBV4-3 and J is TRBJ1-2; D perhaps matches TRBD1 (6 bases). CDR1 is LGHNA, CDR2 YSLEER, per germline. This CDR3 has 15 amino acids. The V gene lost 4 bases and the J gene lost 4 bases, with 16 bases spanning the gap. The CDR3, as DNA: TGCGCCAGCAGCCCCGATTGGACAGTGCTCTATGGCTACACCTTC. This encodes CASSPDWTVLYGYTF.

The V gene is TRBV19, the J gene TRBJ1-5; perhaps TRBD1 as D (6 bases). There are 14 residues in the CDR3. The V gene's germline CDR1 is LNHDA and CDR2 SQIVND (reference sequence). Trimming took 5 bases from V and 6 from J, leaving 14 bases between them. CDR3 amino acids: CASSPGAFSQPQHF. In DNA, the CDR3 is TGTGCCAGTAGTCCGGGGGCCTTTAGTCAGCCCCAGCATTTT. Looking up the rest from reference TRBV19 and TRBJ1-5 gives the full variable domain: DGGITQSPKYLFRKEGQNVTLSCEQNLNHDAMYWYRQDPGQGLRLIYYSQIVNDFQKGDIAEGYSVSREKKESFPLTVTSAQKNPTAFYLCASSPGAFSQPQHFGDGTRLSIL.

This chain uses TRBV4-3 with TRBJ2-1; D is uncertain. V was clipped by 0 bases and J by 1 base, with 7 bases between them. The CDR3 length is 15 residues. Germline loops: CDR1 LGHNA, CDR2 YSLEER. CDR3 residues: CASSQDRLSYNEQFF. CDR3 sequence (DNA): TGCGCCAGCAGCCAAGATAGATTATCCTACAATGAGCAGTTCTTC.

The CDR3 nucleotides read TGTGCCAGCAGTCAACGTAGTAGACGAGAATTCGCCGGGGAGCTGTTTTTT. Translating gives CASSQRSRREFAGELFF. The rearrangement joins TRBV6-2 or TRBV6-3 to TRBJ2-2; no definite D call. This CDR3 region has 17 residues. V was shortened by 5 bases and J by 6 bases, with 22 bases between the two germline ends. Germline CDR1 is MNHEY and CDR2 is SVGEGT.

The chain couples TRBV6-2 or TRBV6-3 to TRBJ2-5, with TRBD1 as a possible D gene (6 bases). The germline V gene encodes CDR1 MNHEY and CDR2 SVGEGT. V was trimmed by 8 bases and J by 4 bases, leaving 17 bases between them. There are 14 residues in the CDR3. CDR3 region: CASSEQGFAETQYF. The CDR3 DNA is TGTGCCAGCTCTGAACAGGGATTTGCAGAGACCCAGTACTTC.

The V gene is TRBV20-1, the J gene TRBJ2-3, with 12 bases lining up with TRBD2. The CDR3 has 16 residues. V trimming: 5 bases; J trimming: 4 bases; junction bases outside the gene matches: 10. Germline CDR1 is DFQATT and CDR2 is SNEGSKA (reference sequence). CDR3 sequence: CSAQGASGGVADTQYF. The CDR3, as DNA: TGCAGTGCTCAGGGGGCTAGCGGGGGGGTTGCAGATACGCAGTATTTT.

The V and J genes are TRBV5-6 and TRBJ2-3; no clear D. Trimming left V 4 bases short and J 9 bases short, with 18 bases between. The CDR3 runs to 14 residues. Germline V CDR1 and CDR2: SGHDT, YYEEEE. Here the CDR3 reads CASSVRAVYLTQYF. CDR3 DNA sequence: TGTGCCAGCAGCGTCCGGGCCGTGTACCTAACGCAGTATTTT.

V usage is TRBV10-3 and J usage is TRBJ2-5; no clear D gene. The germline CDR1 and CDR2 sequences are ENHRY and SYGVKD. Trimming removed 7 bases from V and 5 bases from J, with 11 bases in between. The CDR3 has 12 amino acids. CDR3 loop: CAIKSTAETQYF. CDR3 DNA: TGTGCCATCAAGTCGACGGCGGAGACCCAGTACTTC.

The V call is TRBV13, the J call TRBJ2-7, with a possible D match to TRBD2 (7 bases). V dropped 2 bases and J dropped 7 bases, with 18 bases sitting between them. The CDR3 consists of 15 residues. CDR1 and CDR2 from the germline V gene are PRHDT and FYEKMQ (reference sequence). This CDR3 is CASSLRFGGAVEQYF. The CDR3 DNA reads as TGTGCCAGCAGCTTAAGGTTTGGGGGGGCGGTGGAGCAGTACTTC.